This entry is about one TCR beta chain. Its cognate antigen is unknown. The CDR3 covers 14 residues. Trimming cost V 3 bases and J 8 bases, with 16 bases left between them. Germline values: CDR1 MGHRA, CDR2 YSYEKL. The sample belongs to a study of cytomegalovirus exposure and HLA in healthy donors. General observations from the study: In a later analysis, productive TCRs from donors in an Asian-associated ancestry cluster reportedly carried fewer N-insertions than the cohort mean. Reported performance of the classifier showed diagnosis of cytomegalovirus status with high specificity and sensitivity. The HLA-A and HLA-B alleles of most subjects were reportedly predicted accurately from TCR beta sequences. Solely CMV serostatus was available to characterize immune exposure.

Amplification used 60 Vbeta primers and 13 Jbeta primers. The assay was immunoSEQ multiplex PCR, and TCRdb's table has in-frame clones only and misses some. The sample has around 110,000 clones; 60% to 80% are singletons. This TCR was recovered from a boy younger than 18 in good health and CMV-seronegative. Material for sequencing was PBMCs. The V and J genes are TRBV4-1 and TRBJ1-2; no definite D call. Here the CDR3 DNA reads TGCGCCAGCAGCCACATCGGAGCGAGCGGGGGCTACACCTTC. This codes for CASSHIGASGGYTF.